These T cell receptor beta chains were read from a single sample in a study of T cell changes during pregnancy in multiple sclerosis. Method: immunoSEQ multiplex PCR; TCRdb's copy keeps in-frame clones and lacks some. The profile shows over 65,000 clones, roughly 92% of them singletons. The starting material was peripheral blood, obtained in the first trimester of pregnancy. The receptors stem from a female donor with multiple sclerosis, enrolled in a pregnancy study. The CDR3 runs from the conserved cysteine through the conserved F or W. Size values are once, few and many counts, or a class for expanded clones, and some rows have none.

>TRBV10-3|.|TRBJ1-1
CAIREGLLNTEAFF
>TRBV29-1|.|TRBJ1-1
CSASRAGTEAFF
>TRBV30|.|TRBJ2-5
CAWKWTRGGTQYF
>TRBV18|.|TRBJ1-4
CASSEMEKLFF
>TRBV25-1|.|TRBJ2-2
CASSALRIGGTGELFF
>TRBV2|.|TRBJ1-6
CASKGTGGNSPLHF
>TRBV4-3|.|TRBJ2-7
CASSSLTGTYEQYF
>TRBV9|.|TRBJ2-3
CASSSHRVQNTDTQYF
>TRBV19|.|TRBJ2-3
CASSIGTGFADTQYF
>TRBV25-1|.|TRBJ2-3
CASGGLPTDTQYF
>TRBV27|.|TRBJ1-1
CASSFWSGGTTEAFF
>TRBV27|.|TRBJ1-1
CASSLGAGANTEAFF
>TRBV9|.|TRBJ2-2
CASSYGGGGSGELFF
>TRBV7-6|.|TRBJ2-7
CASSQTRNEQYF
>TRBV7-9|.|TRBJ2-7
CASSSQGAIEQYF
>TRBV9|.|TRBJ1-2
CASTSAMAGYTF
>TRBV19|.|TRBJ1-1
CASSILTGVGTEAFF
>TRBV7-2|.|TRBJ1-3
CASSRGTGTGNTIYF
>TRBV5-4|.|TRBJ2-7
CASRQGSSYEQYF
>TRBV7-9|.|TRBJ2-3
CASSLGQAGTDTQYF
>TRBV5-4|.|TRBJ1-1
CASSLVGTGAFF
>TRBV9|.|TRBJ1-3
CASSVGWGQGSGNTIYF
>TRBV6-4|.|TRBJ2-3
CASSVAGGTDTQYF
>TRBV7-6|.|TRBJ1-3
CASSSGTSNTIYF
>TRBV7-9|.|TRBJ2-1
CASSLSTSGGASNEQFF
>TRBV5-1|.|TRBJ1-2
CASSEGTVGGYTF
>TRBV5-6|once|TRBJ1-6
CASSLVQGDSSPLHF
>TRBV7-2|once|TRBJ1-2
CASSLNPGNGYTF
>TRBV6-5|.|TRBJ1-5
CASRLTGQGNQPQHF
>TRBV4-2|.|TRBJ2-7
CASSSVAGTYEQYF
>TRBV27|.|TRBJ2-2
CASSSQMTSGRTGELFF
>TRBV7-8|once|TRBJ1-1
CASSPKEVGTEAFF
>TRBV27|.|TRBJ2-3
CASSLLSGSTDTQYF
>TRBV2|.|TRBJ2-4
CASSTGTGELNIQYF
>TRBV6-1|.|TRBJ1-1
CASSTGYGNTEAFF
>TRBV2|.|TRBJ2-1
CASLLASHNYNEQFF
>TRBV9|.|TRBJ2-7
CASSSGGSTYEQYF
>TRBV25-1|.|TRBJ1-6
CASLRGGISPLHF
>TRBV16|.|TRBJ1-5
CASSLGDRRNQPQHF
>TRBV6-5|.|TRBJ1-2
CASSYSRTGDYGYTF
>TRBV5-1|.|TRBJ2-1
CASSMQPGQGSSYNEQFF
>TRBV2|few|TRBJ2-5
CARPRGPRAQYF
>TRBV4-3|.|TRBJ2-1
CASSQDPRGAGEQFF
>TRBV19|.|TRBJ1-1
CASQDGIEAFF